This paragraph covers one T cell receptor beta chain sequence. Antigen specificity is unknown. The source of the sample is a study of cytomegalovirus exposure and HLA in healthy donors. General study findings and limits: In a later analysis, CMV-associated beta chains were mostly HLA-associated, it appeared. Later genetic work tied a missense DCLRE1C variant to beta-chain V and J trimming. In an earlier analysis, most TCR beta V segments were productive about 87% or about 30% of the time. Other equally common chains were less clonally expanded than HLA-associated TCR beta chains, a later analysis showed.

Primers: 60 Vbeta forward and 13 Jbeta reverse. The table came from immunoSEQ multiplex PCR; TCRdb's copy has only in-frame clones and leaves some out. The sample carries some 150,000 clones, about four fifths recorded once. Sequencing was carried out using PBMCs. The sequence was collected from a man aged 45 to 65 in good health and CMV-seropositive.

The DNA for the CDR3 is TGTGCCAGCACTTTCAGGGGGCGAGGTTCACCCCTCCACTTT. Translation gives CASTFRGRGSPLHF. This rearrangement joins TRBV27 to TRBJ1-6; 8 positions agree with TRBD1. Trimming at V came to 7 bases and at J to 9 bases, leaving 8 bases not matched to a gene. The germline V gene encodes CDR1 MNHEY and CDR2 SMNVEV (reference sequence). This CDR3 spans 14 amino acids.